The following is a T cell receptor (beta chain) sequence with its context. Its antigen remains unknown. Trimming removed 2 bases from V and 8 bases from J, with 7 bases in between. This CDR3 has 11 amino acids. The germline CDR1 and CDR2 sequences are DFQATT and SNEGSKA (reference sequence). There were TCR beta CDR3 regions amplified from RNA transcripts. TCR CDR3 underwent first-round RT-PCR with the HTBI primer set. MiXCR, applied by TCRdb to the multiplex PCR reads, yields one record per CDR3 protein. The sample has about 710,000 distinct CDR3 sequences, about 15% seen once. The source of the sample is a study of T cells in Graves' hyperthyroidism and ophthalmopathy. About the study: Prior to any treatment, at the point of initial diagnosis, peripheral blood was collected. General study findings and limits: Also found in blood were most expanded thyroid clonotypes above 0.001.

Recently diagnosed hyperthyroidism of less than 2 months' duration affected patients aged 18 to 65. Out of approximately 9.9 ml of fresh peripheral blood came the PBMCs. This receptor was identified in a man aged 18 to 35 with Graves' hyperthyroidism. This chain joins TRBV20-1 and TRBJ2-1; D is uncertain. The sample was blood. For the CDR3, the DNA is TGCAGTGCTAGAAGTGGATATGAGCAGTTCTTC. Translating it yields CSARSGYEQFF.